The 16 T cell receptor beta chains below come from one sample, sequenced in a study of spatial heterogeneity in lung cancer. TCRdb processed the 5' RACE reads anew with MiXCR; each CDR3 protein has one entry. Found here are about 82,000 distinct CDR3 sequences, over 9.5% of them singletons; the top ten hold about 4.5%. Time point: sample taken at primary tumor resection. Researchers sequenced whole RNA taken from tumor, nontumor lung or frozen PBMC without sorting. The sample here was PBMCs, taken at surgery. These receptors were collected from a male donor with early-stage non-small cell lung cancer.

This chain links TRBV4-1 with TRBJ1-2, with D possibly TRBD1 on 6 matching bases. Germline V gives CDR1 MGHRA, CDR2 YSYEKL. V was trimmed by 7 bases and J by 8 bases, leaving 17 bases between them. This CDR3 has 13 amino acids. CDR3 in DNA: TGCGCCAGCACTCAAAGGGAAGGGGGAGGCTACACCTTC. Its translation is CASTQREGGGYTF.

This clonotype was seen at least ten times. The J gene is TRBJ2-2, the V gene TRBV4-2; tentatively, D is TRBD1 (6 bases). Trimming took off 0 bases at V and 5 bases at J, with 16 bases between the two ends. The CDR3 totals 17 residues. Germline CDR1 is LGHNA and CDR2 is YNFKEQ. The CDR3: CASSQERSLRGTGELFF. DNA of the CDR3: TGTGCCAGCAGCCAAGAAAGGAGTCTGAGGGGGACCGGGGAGCTGTTTTTT.

The chain is built from TRBV7-3 and TRBJ2-5, with TRBD2 matching over 13 bases. The germline V gene encodes CDR1 SGHTA and CDR2 FQGTGA. The J segment lost 1 base and the V segment lost 1 base, leaving 9 bases of the junction unmatched. The CDR3 covers 19 residues. CDR3 coding DNA: TGTGCCAGCAGCTTAAACCCAGCGGGACTAGCGGGATCCCAAGAGACCCAGTACTTC. Translated: CASSLNPAGLAGSQETQYF.

This rearrangement joins TRBV20-1 to TRBJ2-5, with D hard to call. Germline CDR1 and CDR2: DFQATT and SNEGSKA (reference sequence). V was shortened by 0 bases and J by 0 bases, with 5 bases between the two germline ends. The CDR3 loop spans 13 amino acids. The CDR3 is CSAREPYQETQYF. The CDR3 nucleotides are TGCAGTGCTAGAGAGCCGTACCAAGAGACCCAGTACTTC.

This clonotype was seen repeatedly, ten times or more. The genes are TRBV28 and TRBJ1-1; no clear D gene. V was trimmed by 4 bases and J by 2 bases, leaving 14 bases between them. Germline V gene sequence: CDR1 MDHEN, CDR2 SYDVKM. The CDR3 runs 15 residues. The CDR3 loop reads CASSSRMTSNTEAFF. In nucleotides, the CDR3 is TGTGCCAGCAGTTCCCGTATGACCTCTAACACTGAAGCTTTCTTT.

The rearrangement uses TRBV5-4 and TRBJ2-3; D not resolved. Germline CDR1 and CDR2: SGHNT and YYREEE (reference sequence). The CDR3 is made up of 15 amino acids. V shed 1 base and J shed 3 bases, with 12 bases lying between them. CDR3 sequence: CASSLSGAETDTQYF. The CDR3 coding sequence is TGTGCCAGCAGCTTGTCTGGTGCGGAGACAGATACGCAGTATTTT.

This clonotype was observed many times. The chain links TRBV18 to TRBJ2-5; TRBD2 aligns across 8 bases. The CDR3 runs to 15 residues. Germline V CDR1 and CDR2: KGHSH, LQKENI. V gave up 5 bases and J gave up 5 bases; unmatched junction bases: 10. The CDR3 is CASSTMRTSWETQYF. The CDR3 bases are TGTGCCAGCTCAACTATGCGGACTAGCTGGGAGACCCAGTACTTC.

The rearrangement uses TRBV7-9 and TRBJ2-6, with 8 bases aligning to TRBD1. From germline, CDR1 is SEHNR and CDR2 FQNEAQ (reference sequence). Trimming cost V 3 bases and J 2 bases; bases outside gene matches: 9. The CDR3 extends over 18 amino acids. The CDR3 DNA reads TGTGCCAGCAGCTTCCCGACAGGGGTATACCCTGGGGCCAACGTCCTGACTTTC. Its protein product is CASSFPTGVYPGANVLTF.

In its sample, this clonotype was seen a few times. The chain recombines TRBV6-1 with TRBJ1-6; D might be TRBD1 (5 bases). The CDR3 is made up of 14 amino acids. The germline V gene encodes CDR1 MNHNS and CDR2 SASEGT. Trimming cost V 2 bases and J 9 bases, with 11 bases left between them. The CDR3 DNA reads TGTGCCAGCAGTGAATCCGGGGGGGGTTCACCCCTCCACTTT. Its protein product is CASSESGGGSPLHF.

The chain has TRBV14 and TRBJ1-1; D gene uncertain. V lost 0 bases and J 3 bases, leaving 11 bases between the germline ends. The CDR3 sequence is 15 residues long. The germline CDR1 and CDR2 sequences are SGHDN and FVKESK. CDR3 protein: CASSQDLRTYTEAFF. DNA for the CDR3: TGTGCCAGCAGCCAAGATCTAAGAACCTACACTGAAGCTTTCTTT.

This clonotype was counted at least ten times. The chain couples TRBV5-1 to TRBJ2-7; tentative D call: TRBD2 (5 bases). Germline V CDR1 and CDR2: SGHRS, YFSETQ. V was pared by 4 bases and J by 2 bases, with 13 bases between. The CDR3 is made up of 14 amino acids. DNA of the CDR3: TGCGCCAGCAGCGAATTAGCGACGACCTACGAGCAGTACTTC. It translates to CASSELATTYEQYF. The variable domain in full, completed from reference TRBV5-1 and TRBJ2-7, reads KAGVTQTPRYLIKTRGQQVTLSCSPISGHRSVSWYQQTPGQGLQFLFEYFSETQRNKGNFPGRFSGRQFSNSRSEMNVSTLELGDSALYLCASSELATTYEQYFGPGTRLTVT.

This clonotype has at least ten counts. V and J are TRBV6-5 and TRBJ1-2; D is unclear. Per germline, CDR1 MNHEY and CDR2 SVGAGI. The CDR3 extends over 13 amino acids. V lost 6 bases, J lost 7 bases, and 15 bases lay in between. The CDR3 DNA sequence: TGTGCCAGCAGCTCCGCCTGGGTCTCTGGCTACACCTTC. Amino acid sequence: CASSSAWVSGYTF.

This clonotype came up a few times. The chain recombines TRBV29-1 with TRBJ2-5, with D maybe TRBD1 (6 bases). The CDR3 has 13 amino acids. Per the germline V gene, CDR1 is SQVTM and CDR2 is ANQGSEA. Trimming stripped 0 bases from V and 6 bases from J, with 11 bases between. DNA of the CDR3: TGCAGCGTTGAAGATCTGGGGGCGAAGACCCAGTACTTC. Its translation: CSVEDLGAKTQYF.

This clonotype was recorded many times. The chain uses TRBV5-1 and TRBJ2-3, with D possibly TRBD1 on 5 matching bases. V was cut by 4 bases and J by 0 bases, with 12 bases left in between. Germline values: CDR1 SGHRS, CDR2 YFSETQ. This CDR3 region has 15 residues. CDR3 amino acids: CASSVRQPSTDTQYF. As DNA, the CDR3 is TGCGCCAGCAGCGTCCGACAGCCTAGCACAGATACGCAGTATTTT.

In this sample, this clonotype turned up a few times. The CDR3 reads CASSVTGVLTDTQYF. In nucleotides, the CDR3 is TGTGCCAGCAGCGTCACAGGGGTTCTCACAGATACGCAGTATTTT. This chain connects TRBV9 to TRBJ2-3; 7 nucleotides agree with TRBD1. The junction had 5 bases not matched to a gene; V was cut back by 2 bases and J by 2 bases. Germline loops: CDR1 SGDLS, CDR2 YYNGEE. The CDR3 contains 15 residues.

J is TRBJ2-2 and V is TRBV30, with 9 bases matching TRBD2. The CDR3 has 16 amino acids. Germline V gene data show CDR1 as GTSNPN and CDR2 as SVGIG (reference sequence). Germline trimming cut 3 bases from V and 4 bases from J; bases unmatched to any gene: 9. The CDR3 DNA sequence: TGTGCCTGGAGCGGCGTTAGCGGGAGCGGCACCGGGGAGCTGTTTTTT. As protein: CAWSGVSGSGTGELFF. Variable domain in full (rest from reference TRBV30 and TRBJ2-2): SQTIHQWPATLVQPVGSPLSLECTVEGTSNPNLYWYRQAAGRGLQLLFYSVGIGQISSEVPQNLSASRPQDRQFILSSKKLLLSDSGFYLCAWSGVSGSGTGELFFGEGSRLTVL.